Listed below are T cell receptor beta chains from one sample, sequenced in a study of CD8 T cells in ankylosing spondylitis. MiXCR, applied by TCRdb to the 5' RACE reads, yields one record per CDR3 protein. In the table there are more than 300,000 distinct CDR3 sequences, under 8.5% of which are singletons. Source material: blood, either unsorted or a sorted T cell fraction (not recorded which). These TCRs come from a male donor with ankylosing spondylitis. Each CDR3 is given with its conserved first and last residue. A D gene is named only where the DNA matches it firmly. Clone size is not always given. Where it is, it says once, few, many or a class for expanded clones.

V	size	D	J	CDR3	DNA
TRBV20-1	few	TRBD1	TRBJ2-7	CSARVPGQQTYEQYF	TGCAGTGCTAGAGTTCCGGGACAGCAAACCTACGAGCAGTACTTC
TRBV10-3	many	-	TRBJ1-1	CAISFQVDTEAFF	TGTGCCATCAGTTTCCAGGTCGACACTGAAGCTTTCTTT
TRBV3-1	-	-	TRBJ1-2	CASSLASDLYGYTF	TGTGCCAGCAGCCTAGCCTCGGACCTCTATGGCTACACCTTC
TRBV9	-	TRBD2	TRBJ2-7	CASSFNSGRASYEQYF	TGTGCCAGCAGCTTTAATAGCGGGAGGGCCTCCTACGAGCAGTACTTC
TRBV14	many	-	TRBJ2-2	CASSQDWGGELFF	TGTGCCAGCAGCCAAGATTGGGGCGGGGAGCTGTTTTTT
TRBV4-1	few	-	TRBJ2-4	CASSQDRGGFDIQYF	TGCGCCAGCAGCCAAGACAGGGGCGGGTTCGACATTCAGTACTTC
TRBV4-2	-	-	TRBJ1-5	CASSLDPGPSYSNQPQHF	TGTGCCAGCAGCCTAGACCCGGGACCGTCTTATAGCAATCAGCCCCAGCATTTT
TRBV7-9	few	-	TRBJ1-1	CASSLGWGAFF	TGTGCCAGCAGCTTAGGCTGGGGAGCTTTCTTT
TRBV24-1	many	TRBD2	TRBJ2-2	CATSDFSSGTNTGELFF	TGTGCCACCAGTGATTTTAGTAGCGGGACGAACACCGGGGAGCTGTTTTTT
TRBV4-3	-	-	TRBJ2-7	CASSQEGGAHYEQYF	TGCGCCAGCAGCCAAGAGGGGGGCGCCCACTACGAGCAGTACTTC
TRBV3-1	few	-	TRBJ2-5	CASSPKSLEETQYF	TGTGCCAGCAGCCCTAAGTCACTAGAAGAGACCCAGTACTTC
TRBV18	few	-	TRBJ1-2	CASSPPGIEYTF	TGTGCCAGCTCACCTCCAGGGATTGAGTACACCTTC
TRBV10-2	few	-	TRBJ2-7	CASSEDVDVYEQYF	TGCGCCAGCAGTGAGGACGTGGACGTTTACGAGCAGTACTTC
TRBV30	few	-	TRBJ1-5	CAWDGTNQPQHF	TGTGCCTGGGACGGGACCAATCAGCCCCAGCATTTT
TRBV19	once	-	TRBJ2-1	CASSITSWATYNEQFF	TGTGCCAGTAGTATAACGTCGTGGGCTACCTACAATGAGCAGTTCTTC
TRBV29-1	many	TRBD1	TRBJ2-1	CSAGTGMNEQFF	TGCAGCGCTGGGACAGGGATGAATGAGCAGTTCTTC
TRBV7-2	many	TRBD2	TRBJ2-7	CASSYSGGGTYEQYF	TGTGCCAGCAGCTATAGTGGCGGGGGGACCTACGAGCAGTACTTC
TRBV12-3/TRBV12-4	many	TRBD2	TRBJ2-1	CASSLLAGRNEQFF	TGTGCCAGCAGTTTACTAGCGGGGAGGAATGAGCAGTTCTTC
TRBV4-2	few	-	TRBJ1-4	CASSHYTATNEKLFF	TGTGCCAGCAGCCACTACACTGCAACTAATGAAAAACTGTTTTTT
TRBV7-2	-	-	TRBJ1-1	CASSDRNMNTEAFF	TGTGCCAGCAGCGACAGAAACATGAACACTGAAGCTTTCTTT
TRBV4-2	-	-	TRBJ2-6	CASSQDSISGANVLTF	TGTGCCAGCAGCCAAGACAGCATCTCTGGGGCCAACGTCCTGACTTTC
TRBV4-2	-	TRBD2	TRBJ2-1	CASSRLAGNNNEQFF	TGTGCCAGCAGCCGACTAGCGGGGAACAACAATGAGCAGTTCTTC
TRBV20-1	few	TRBD2	TRBJ2-1	CSAPTLASSYNEQFF	TGCAGTGCGCCCACACTAGCGAGCTCCTACAATGAGCAGTTCTTC
TRBV12-3/TRBV12-4	-	-	TRBJ2-1	CASSLVLAFTEQFF	TGTGCCAGCAGTTTGGTCCTAGCGTTTACTGAGCAGTTCTTC
TRBV12-3/TRBV12-4	many	-	TRBJ1-6	CASSLLGISPLHF	TGTGCCAGCAGTTTACTGGGGATTTCACCCCTCCACTTT
TRBV6-1	few	TRBD1	TRBJ2-3	CASRAQGAMADTQYF	TGTGCCAGCCGGGCACAGGGGGCTATGGCAGATACGCAGTATTTT
TRBV11-2	-	-	TRBJ2-2	CASSLRADYTGELFF	TGTGCCAGCAGCTTACGGGCAGACTACACCGGGGAGCTGTTTTTT
TRBV20-1	few	-	TRBJ2-1	CSARVVGGPIIRAPSYNEQFF	TGCAGTGCTAGAGTAGTAGGCGGGCCAATAATTCGAGCTCCCTCCTACAATGAGCAGTTCTTC
TRBV24-1	few	-	TRBJ2-1	CATSQFRVEEQFF	TGTGCCACCAGCCAATTTAGAGTGGAGGAGCAGTTCTTC
TRBV19	few	-	TRBJ2-2	CASSAQGRTGELFF	TGTGCCAGTAGTGCCCAGGGGAGAACCGGGGAGCTGTTTTTT
TRBV28	many	-	TRBJ1-5	CASRPTVTAQPQHF	TGTGCCAGCAGGCCGACAGTAACAGCTCAGCCCCAGCATTTT
TRBV3-1	many	-	TRBJ2-7	CASSHRGGEQYF	TGTGCCAGCAGTCATCGAGGTGGCGAGCAGTACTTC
TRBV5-1	few	-	TRBJ2-5	CASSLVGQTKVETQYF	TGCGCCAGCAGCTTGGTGGGACAAACTAAGGTGGAGACCCAGTACTTC